The 3 T cell receptor beta chains listed next were all sequenced from one sample in a study of spatial heterogeneity in lung cancer. TCRdb fed the 5' RACE reads into MiXCR, producing one record per CDR3 protein. The sample lists about 38,000 distinct CDR3 sequences; about 5.2% were seen once. Stated time point: sample taken at primary tumor resection. Here the sequenced sample was PBMCs, taken at surgery. The receptors derive from a female donor with early-stage non-small cell lung cancer.

This clonotype was detected ten times or more. The CDR3 sequence: CASSVEGLQGAVGANVLTF. In nucleotides, the CDR3 is TGTGCCAGCAGCGTAGAGGGACTCCAAGGAGCGGTTGGGGCCAACGTCCTGACTTTC. The chain is built from TRBV9 and TRBJ2-6, with D possibly being TRBD2 (6 bases). CDR3 length: 19 amino acids. V dropped 0 bases and J dropped 3 bases, with 19 bases sitting between them. Per germline, CDR1 SGDLS and CDR2 YYNGEE.

The sample holds many counts of this clonotype. V gene TRBV20-1 combines with J gene TRBJ2-7, with D uncertain. Trimming took 6 bases from V and 2 from J, leaving 11 bases between them. The CDR3 consists of 12 residues. CDR1 and CDR2 from the germline V gene are DFQATT and SNEGSKA (reference sequence). CDR3 residues: CSAFGSPYEQYF. In DNA, the CDR3 is TGCAGTGCGTTTGGGTCCCCCTACGAGCAGTACTTC.

This clonotype was seen ten or more times. The rearrangement links TRBV5-1 to TRBJ2-2; D gene ambiguous. This CDR3 has 15 residues. Between the trimmed V and J ends, which lost 4 bases and 5 bases, there was a span of 15 bases. CDR1 is SGHRS, CDR2 YFSETQ, per germline. The CDR3 DNA reads TGCGCCAGCAGCCCTCGACCTACCTCGACCGGGGAGCTGTTTTTT. This sequence encodes CASSPRPTSTGELFF.